The sequence of this TCR beta chain was determined in a study of CD8 T cells in ankylosing spondylitis. As regards this clonotype: The antigen remains unidentified.

Study-wide points: Significant enrichment of disease-linked clones was reported in matched ankylosing spondylitis synovial fluid. Ankylosing spondylitis blood appeared to be characterized by a TCR beta motif of roughly eight highly homologous variants.

TCRdb used MiXCR to reprocess the 5' RACE reads, holding one entry per CDR3 protein. In the table there are about 450,000 distinct CDR3 sequences, roughly a quarter of which are singletons. The receptor's source is a male donor with ankylosing spondylitis. The sample taken for sequencing was blood, either unsorted or a sorted T cell fraction (not recorded which).

The CDR3 DNA sequence: TGTGCCATCCCGAGTGGGGGGCTCTACGAGCAGTACTTC. Its protein is CAIPSGGLYEQYF. The V call is TRBV21-1, the J call TRBJ2-7; the table's D call TRBD1 went unverified against the DNA. TRBV21-1 is recorded as a pseudogene. The CDR3 extends over 13 amino acids.